This T cell receptor (beta chain) was sequenced during a study of cytomegalovirus exposure and HLA in healthy donors. Whole-study findings and limits: It was found in a later analysis that first-cohort TCR clusters tended to co-occur in the 120 validation repertoires.

The data were produced by immunoSEQ multiplex PCR, yet TCRdb's version contains in-frame clones alone and is incomplete. The data show approximately 190,000 clones, roughly 80% seen once. Germline CDR1 MRHNA, CDR2 SNTAGT. Trimming took 5 bases from V and 5 from J; bases not matched to a gene: 12. This CDR3 is 15 amino acids long. Note on this clone: Its antigen is still unknown.

What was sequenced was PBMCs. V usage is TRBV6-4 and J usage is TRBJ2-7; TRBD1 matches at 7 bases. This receptor was identified in a man aged 18 to 35 in good health and CMV-seropositive. The CDR3 region is CASSIGSGQGDEQYF. Here the CDR3 DNA reads TGTGCCAGCAGTATAGGCTCGGGGCAGGGGGACGAGCAGTACTTC.